The 27 T cell receptor beta chains below come from one sample, sequenced in a study of monozygotic twins with inflammatory bowel disease. Reprocessing the 5' RACE reads, TCRdb reports a single entry for every CDR3 protein and omits DNA. The sample has 110,000 to 150,000 distinct CDR3 sequences; the top ten hold about 1.2%. Input material: blood. The receptors derive from a human donor with ulcerative colitis or Crohn's disease, or a healthy co-twin of an affected twin (not recorded which).

This rearrangement joins TRBV29-1 to TRBJ1-1; the TCRdb D gene call, TRBD1, has no DNA to confirm it. The germline V gene encodes CDR1 SQVTM and CDR2 ANQGSEA. The CDR3 is 13 residues long. CDR3 protein: CSVGRGGNTEAFF.

This rearrangement joins TRBV7-2 to TRBJ1-2. Germline CDR1 and CDR2: SGHTA and FQGNSA. The CDR3 sequence is 17 residues long. The CDR3 loop is CASSSATLAASNYGYTF.

The genes are TRBV7-9 and TRBJ1-5. The CDR3 has 14 residues. Per the germline V gene, CDR1 is SEHNR and CDR2 is FQNEAQ (reference sequence). CDR3 loop: CASSRSGDNQPQHF.

V and J are TRBV25-1 and TRBJ2-2; TCRdb calls TRBD2, which cannot be checked without DNA. The germline V gene encodes CDR1 MGHDK and CDR2 SYGVNS. The CDR3 spans 19 residues. CDR3 amino acids: CASSDGPGLASSNTGELFF.

V is TRBV7-9 and J is TRBJ1-2; TCRdb outputs TRBD1, but without DNA this stays unchecked. Germline values: CDR1 SEHNR, CDR2 FQNEAQ (reference sequence). The CDR3 loop spans 15 amino acids. This chain's CDR3 is CASSLLQGGNYGYTF. Based on the CDR3 plus reference TRBV7-9 and TRBJ1-2, the full variable domain is DTGVSQNPRHKITKRGQNVTFRCDPISEHNRLYWYRQTLGQGPEFLTYFQNEAQLEKSRLLSDRFSAERPKGSFSTLEIQRTEQGDSAMYLCASSLLQGGNYGYTFGSGTRLTVV.

The rearrangement joins TRBV5-1 to TRBJ2-7. CDR3 length: 14 amino acids. Germline loops: CDR1 SGHRS, CDR2 YFSETQ. CDR3 residues: CASSSLSDWDEQYF.

The V and J genes are TRBV3-1 and TRBJ1-5. This CDR3 spans 15 amino acids. Germline loops: CDR1 LGHDT, CDR2 YNNKEL (reference sequence). The CDR3 loop reads CASSQDLGGNQPQHF.

The gene calls are TRBV5-1 and TRBJ2-1; TCRdb indicates TRBD2, and absent DNA this call remains unverified. Germline CDR1 SGHRS, CDR2 YFSETQ. This CDR3 spans 16 amino acids. The CDR3 reads CASSLEPSGDYNEQFF.

The gene calls are TRBV5-1 and TRBJ2-1; TCRdb calls TRBD1, which cannot be checked without DNA. Germline CDR1 and CDR2: SGHRS and YFSETQ. This CDR3 is 15 amino acids long. The CDR3 spells CASSDRDRGRSEQFF.

V and J are TRBV5-5 and TRBJ2-7. The V gene's germline CDR1 is SGHKS and CDR2 YYEKEE (reference sequence). CDR3 length equals 15 residues. Here the CDR3 reads CASNLGGTSSYEQYF.

The chain joins TRBV7-2 to TRBJ2-1; no DNA is available, so the TRBD2 call from TCRdb remains unchecked. Germline CDR1 SGHTA, CDR2 FQGNSA. The CDR3 is 15 amino acids. The CDR3 is CASSQKTSGYNEQFF.

The chain recombines TRBV11-1 with TRBJ2-1; the TCRdb D gene call, TRBD1, has no DNA to confirm it. Germline assignment: CDR1 SGHAT and CDR2 FQDESV (reference sequence). There are 14 residues in the CDR3. The CDR3 sequence is CASSFSGSYNEQFF. The full variable domain, its missing parts supplied by reference TRBV11-1 and TRBJ2-1, is EAEVAQSPRYKITEKSQAVAFWCDPISGHATLYWYRQILGQGPELLVQFQDESVVDDSQLPKDRFSAERLKGVDSTLKIQPAELGDSAMYLCASSFSGSYNEQFFGPGTRLTVL.

The V and J genes are TRBV7-9 and TRBJ2-5. There are 12 residues in the CDR3. Germline V gene lookup returns CDR1 SEHNR and CDR2 FQNEAQ (reference sequence). CDR3: CASSSVAETQYF.

The chain carries TRBV7-2 and TRBJ1-1. Germline CDR1 reads SGHTA; CDR2 reads FQGNSA. The length of the CDR3 is 13 residues. This chain's CDR3 is CASSPNPNTEAFF.

J is TRBJ2-7 and V is TRBV30; there is no DNA to check the TCRdb D call of TRBD1. The germline V gene encodes CDR1 GTSNPN and CDR2 SVGIG (reference sequence). This CDR3 has 14 residues. CDR3 in amino acids: CAWRGPGTPYEQYF.

V is TRBV3-1 and J is TRBJ2-7; the TRBD1 assignment by TCRdb is unverifiable without DNA. CDR3 length: 14 residues. Germline CDR1 and CDR2: LGHDT and YNNKEL (reference sequence). The CDR3: CASSQVGTGDEQYF.

The chain links TRBV5-4 to TRBJ2-1. CDR1 is SGHNT, CDR2 YYREEE, per germline (reference sequence). The CDR3 sequence is 12 residues long. The CDR3 reads CASSRQANEQFF.

CDR3 sequence reads: CASSMSRETQYF. The gene calls are TRBV19 and TRBJ2-5. The CDR3 has 12 amino acids. Germline CDR1 reads LNHDA; CDR2 reads SQIVND (reference sequence).

The V and J genes are TRBV5-1 and TRBJ2-5; the TRBD1 assignment by TCRdb is unverifiable without DNA. There are 13 residues in the CDR3. Germline CDR1 is SGHRS and CDR2 is YFSETQ. The CDR3 spells CASKQGEEETQYF.

The gene calls are TRBV7-3 and TRBJ2-1; lacking DNA, the TRBD1 call made by TCRdb goes unchecked. There are 15 residues in the CDR3. The germline V gene has CDR1 SGHTA and CDR2 FQGTGA. The CDR3 is CASSLPRQGDNEQFF.

V and J are TRBV20-1 and TRBJ1-5. The CDR3 extends over 13 amino acids. Germline loops: CDR1 DFQATT, CDR2 SNEGSKA (reference sequence). CDR3 residues: CSAGQYSNQPQHF.

CDR3 protein: CSVDPDREETQYF. The J gene is TRBJ2-5, the V gene TRBV29-1; TCRdb proposes TRBD1, but this gene call is untestable without DNA. CDR3 length: 13 amino acids. Germline V gene lookup returns CDR1 SQVTM and CDR2 ANQGSEA.

V gene TRBV5-1 combines with J gene TRBJ2-4; TCRdb calls TRBD1, which cannot be checked without DNA. The CDR3 is 15 amino acids. Germline loops: CDR1 SGHRS, CDR2 YFSETQ. The CDR3 is CASSVTGNEIDIQYF.

The chain is built from TRBV9 and TRBJ2-5; TCRdb gives TRBD2 as the D gene, but with no DNA this cannot be confirmed. Germline V CDR1 and CDR2: SGDLS, YYNGEE. This CDR3 is built from 15 residues. The CDR3 is CASSFSSGRRETQYF.

This chain connects TRBV10-3 to TRBJ2-7; TCRdb names TRBD1, which stays unverified in the absence of DNA. Germline CDR1 is ENHRY and CDR2 is SYGVKD. The CDR3 covers 13 residues. The CDR3 loop is CAINRDGSYEQYF.

This chain joins TRBV7-3 and TRBJ2-1; TCRdb returns TRBD1, unconfirmable since there is no DNA. The CDR3 runs 14 residues. Germline-derived CDR1 and CDR2 are SGHTA and FQGTGA. The CDR3 here is CASSLGAGVNEQFF.

This chain uses TRBV27 with TRBJ2-3. From germline, CDR1 is MNHEY and CDR2 SMNVEV (reference sequence). This CDR3 region has 16 residues. CDR3 sequence: CASSSRQSSSTDTQYF.